This TCR beta chain comes out of a study of T-cell memory formation after mild COVID-19. Study background: Clusters were largely donor specific.

There are 13 residues in the CDR3. Trimming pared 5 bases from V and 16 bases from J, leaving 20 bases between. Germline V CDR1 and CDR2: SGHAT, FQNNGV. With regard to this clonotype: Its antigen is not known.

Whole-study results and caveats: A second wave of clones peaked on day 37, and their SARS-CoV-2 specificity went unconfirmed. For contracting clones, CD4+ ones sat mainly in CM and EM, CD8+ in EMRA.

Constant-segment primers served in 5'RACE that generated TCR alpha and TCR beta cDNA libraries bearing sample barcodes and UMIs. TCRdb recomputed calls from the 5' RACE reads with MiXCR, one row per CDR3 protein. The sample shows around 340,000 distinct CDR3 sequences, approximately 14% of them seen only once. The origin of this receptor is a man in his late teens or twenties who had mild COVID-19 (a few samples of this study predate the infection). Cell type and time point are not known. The V call is TRBV11-2, the J call TRBJ1-4; D uncertain. The sample taken for sequencing was PBMCs or a T cell subset sorted from them (not recorded which). The CDR3 is CASSLHPGSPRFF. Written as DNA, the CDR3 is TGTGCCAGCAGCCTCCATCCCGGGTCCCCAAGGTTTTTT. Complete variable domain (other parts from reference TRBV11-2 and TRBJ1-4): EAGVAQSPRYKIIEKRQSVAFWCNPISGHATLYWYQQILGQGPKLLIQFQNNGVVDDSQLPKDRFSAERLKGVDSTLKIQPAKLEDSAVYLCASSLHPGSPRFFGSGTQLSVL.